These 8 T cell receptor beta chains were sequenced from one sample in a study of T cell changes during pregnancy in multiple sclerosis. Some clones are missing from TCRdb's copy, which holds only in-frame ones; the method was immunoSEQ multiplex PCR. The table lists 40,000 or so clones, about 91% of them singletons. The input for sequencing was CD8+ T cells from peripheral blood mononuclear cells, taken after pregnancy. The receptors come from a female donor with multiple sclerosis, enrolled in a pregnancy study.

This clone was found many times. Mismatch with germline at one junction end may stem from a read error. V and J are TRBV10-2 and TRBJ2-7, with 7 positions matching TRBD2. The germline V gene encodes CDR1 WSHSY and CDR2 SAAADI. This CDR3 has 12 amino acids. For the CDR3, the DNA is TGCGCCAGCAAGGTCCCCTGGGGGGGTTATTCCTTC. This sequence encodes CASKVPWGGYSF.

J is TRBJ1-2 and V is TRBV15; 7 bases line up with TRBD1. CDR1 LNHNV and CDR2 YYDKDF come from the germline V gene (reference sequence). There are 17 residues in the CDR3. Trimming cost V 0 bases and J 5 bases; bases outside gene matches: 12. CDR3 coding DNA: TGTGCCACCAGCAGAGATAGGGAGACAGGGAAATGGTATGGCTACACCTTC. Translating gives CATSRDRETGKWYGYTF.

This CDR3 reads CASGSGRSEQYF. The DNA for the CDR3 is TGTGCCAGCGGGTCAGGGAGGAGCGAGCAGTACTTC. The genes are TRBV7-6 and TRBJ2-7; a weak D match, TRBD2 (6 bases). This CDR3 contains 12 residues. Trimming stripped 8 bases from V and 6 bases from J, with 14 bases between. The germline V gene has CDR1 SGHVS and CDR2 FNYEAQ.

The chain has TRBV27 and TRBJ1-2, with 7 bases fitting TRBD1. Per the germline V gene, CDR1 is MNHEY and CDR2 is SMNVEV (reference sequence). The junction had 4 bases not matched to a gene; V was cut back by 2 bases and J by 4 bases. The length of the CDR3 is 14 residues. The CDR3 DNA sequence: TGTGCCAGCAGTTTAGGAGGGACAGCCTATGGCTACACCTTC. It encodes CASSLGGTAYGYTF.

The V gene is TRBV28, the J gene TRBJ2-7; D is possibly TRBD2 (6 bases). The CDR3 spans 12 residues. Germline V gene data show CDR1 as MDHEN and CDR2 as SYDVKM. V lost 7 bases and J 5 bases, leaving 12 bases between the germline ends. CDR3 DNA sequence: TGTGCCAGCAACGGCGGGACCCACGAGCAGTACTTC. Translated: CASNGGTHEQYF.

This clone occurred once. This rearrangement joins TRBV19 to TRBJ2-5; TRBD1 matches 8 bases. The V gene's germline CDR1 is LNHDA and CDR2 SQIVND (reference sequence). CDR3 length equals 14 residues. The V gene end was trimmed by 6 bases and the J gene end by 5 bases; junction bases not matched to a gene: 8. The CDR3 protein is CASRPSGGWETQYF. CDR3 nucleotide sequence: TGTGCCAGTAGGCCTTCAGGGGGCTGGGAGACCCAGTACTTC.

This clone has a handful of counts. V usage is TRBV6-1 and J usage is TRBJ2-1; D may be TRBD2 (6 bases). Germline V gives CDR1 MNHNS, CDR2 SASEGT. This CDR3 comprises 15 residues. Trimming took 5 bases from V and 6 from J, leaving 17 bases between them. The CDR3 region has the DNA TGTGCCAGCAGTCCCGACGCCGGGGGAGGCAATGAGCAGTTCTTC. Its protein product is CASSPDAGGGNEQFF.

The genes are TRBV5-1 and TRBJ1-2, with D hard to call. The CDR3 is 13 residues long. CDR1 SGHRS and CDR2 YFSETQ come from the germline V gene. V was cut by 4 bases and J by 4 bases, with 11 bases left in between. As DNA, the CDR3 is TGCGCCAGCAGCATAGACAACTTCTATGGCTACACCTTC. Amino acids: CASSIDNFYGYTF.